This is a list of T cell receptor beta chains from one sample in a study of shared clonotypes between healthy human individuals. Generated by immunoSEQ multiplex PCR, the TCRdb table keeps only in-frame clones and is missing some. The sample carries hundreds of thousands of clones, less than 96% recorded once. The sequenced sample consisted of naive CD4+ T cells sorted from blood. The receptors stem from a woman aged 25 to 39 in good health. Each CDR3 is given without its conserved first and last residue. Fields, in order: CDR3 length, D gene, J gene, V gene, CDR3 protein. The D gene is left open where the match is weak.

CDR3 length: 10; D gene: TRBD2; J gene: TRBJ2-2; V gene: TRBV19; CDR3 protein: ASRTSSRELF
CDR3 length: 12; D gene: .; J gene: .; V gene: TRBV28; CDR3 protein: ASSTGTDRYEQY
CDR3 length: 11; D gene: .; J gene: TRBJ2-3; V gene: TRBV19; CDR3 protein: ASSETRTDTQY
CDR3 length: 15; D gene: TRBD1; J gene: TRBJ1-5; V gene: TRBV10-3; CDR3 protein: AISDLDRGYSNQPQH
CDR3 length: 10; D gene: .; J gene: TRBJ1-5; V gene: TRBV19; CDR3 protein: ASSVPGQPQH
CDR3 length: 12; D gene: .; J gene: TRBJ1-1; V gene: TRBV2; CDR3 protein: ASSRQQRNTEAF
CDR3 length: 13; D gene: .; J gene: TRBJ2-1; V gene: TRBV18; CDR3 protein: ASSPPNLSGDEQF
CDR3 length: 13; D gene: TRBD2; J gene: TRBJ2-7; V gene: TRBV27; CDR3 protein: ASSLSWREGYEQY
CDR3 length: 13; D gene: .; J gene: TRBJ1-5; V gene: TRBV6-6; CDR3 protein: ASSYGGTSNQPQH
CDR3 length: 11; D gene: .; J gene: TRBJ2-7; V gene: TRBV11-2; CDR3 protein: ASSFSGYYEQY
CDR3 length: 12; D gene: TRBD2; J gene: TRBJ2-7; V gene: TRBV19; CDR3 protein: ASRGREGSYEQY
CDR3 length: 18; D gene: TRBD2; J gene: TRBJ2-5; V gene: TRBV15; CDR3 protein: ATSDHSWVAGGPDQETQY
CDR3 length: 13; D gene: TRBD1; J gene: TRBJ2-3; V gene: TRBV11-2; CDR3 protein: ASSPGQPLGDTQY
CDR3 length: 9; D gene: TRBD2; J gene: TRBJ2-5; V gene: TRBV28; CDR3 protein: ASSSSGGQH
CDR3 length: 14; D gene: TRBD2; J gene: TRBJ2-3; V gene: TRBV5-1; CDR3 protein: ASSLTSGRALDTQY
CDR3 length: 12; D gene: .; J gene: TRBJ1-4; V gene: TRBV28; CDR3 protein: ASHQTWGNEKLF
CDR3 length: 15; D gene: TRBD1; J gene: TRBJ1-2; V gene: TRBV13; CDR3 protein: ASSQFRTGGFGYGYT
CDR3 length: 10; D gene: .; J gene: TRBJ1-5; V gene: TRBV28; CDR3 protein: ASSLVHQPQH
CDR3 length: 16; D gene: TRBD2; J gene: TRBJ2-1; V gene: TRBV27; CDR3 protein: ASKLSPLSGAGYNEQF
CDR3 length: 14; D gene: TRBD1; J gene: TRBJ2-2; V gene: TRBV15; CDR3 protein: ATSIRQGTDTGELF
CDR3 length: 13; D gene: TRBD2; J gene: TRBJ2-1; V gene: TRBV25-1; CDR3 protein: ASSEWASGRNEQF
CDR3 length: 9; D gene: .; J gene: TRBJ2-1; V gene: TRBV28; CDR3 protein: ASRRWGEQF
CDR3 length: 12; D gene: TRBD2; J gene: TRBJ2-1; V gene: TRBV29-1; CDR3 protein: SAVLATTYNEQF
CDR3 length: 12; D gene: .; J gene: TRBJ2-7; V gene: TRBV28; CDR3 protein: ASSLPHLIYEQY
CDR3 length: 18; D gene: TRBD1; J gene: TRBJ2-6; V gene: TRBV4-1; CDR3 protein: ASSQVYPDRLHSGANVLT
CDR3 length: 13; D gene: TRBD2; J gene: TRBJ2-7; V gene: TRBV5-1; CDR3 protein: ASSTTSGRVYEQY